These 14 T cell receptor beta chains originate from one sample sequenced in a study of tissue T cells after allogeneic stem cell transplantation. Documented time point: mouse harvest day 14 after allogeneic transplant. The graft held 10^6 splenic CD5+ T cells and 10^7 T-cell-depleted bone marrow cells. Using immunoSEQ multiplex PCR, the repertoire was profiled, and TCRdb retains in-frame clones only, with some absent. The repertoire includes about 4,900 clones, roughly 41% of them detected once, and 20% to 25% sits in the top ten. The specimen was gut tissue. The receptors here all came from a female BALB/c mouse given C57BL/6 T cells with graft-versus-host disease after an allogeneic hematopoietic cell transplant.

This clone came up a few times. Gene names refer to mouse genes. With the read ending 1 residue before the CDR3 end, the germline J gene is used to fill in that end. The V and J genes are TRBV24 and TRBJ2-7; TRBD1 matches 10 bases. The CDR3 has 14 amino acids. V shed 3 bases and J 7 bases; nucleotides not matched to a gene: 6. CDR1 is KGHTA and CDR2 is FRNEEI in the germline V gene. CDR3 amino acids: CASSLRDRGGEQYF. The DNA read from the CDR3 is TGTGCCAGCAGTCTAAGGGACAGGGGTGGGGAACAGTAC.

As concerns this clone: Gene names and germline refer to mouse. Read coverage stops 1 residue before the CDR3 terminus; the germline J gene supplies the remainder. This chain connects TRBV12-1 to TRBJ2-7, with TRBD2 matching over 10 bases. Germline CDR1 SGHSN, CDR2 HYEKVE. V was clipped by 0 bases and J by 3 bases; unmatched bases: 4. This CDR3 contains 15 residues. The CDR3 protein is CASSLDWGALYEQYF. The CDR3 bases that were read are TGTGCCAGCTCTCTCGACTGGGGGGCCCTCTATGAACAGTAC.

The sample holds a few counts of this clone. Germline and genes here are mouse. The missing CDR3 end, 1 residue past where the read stops, is filled in from the germline J gene. The sample carries other DNA sequences with the same CDR3. The rearrangement links TRBV26 to TRBJ2-4; D unresolved. Germline CDR1 reads KGHPV; CDR2 reads FQNQEV (reference sequence). This CDR3 region has 14 residues. V was trimmed by 3 bases and J by 0 bases, leaving 7 bases between them. This chain's CDR3 is CASSLGTSQNTLYF. The covered CDR3 bases are TGTGCCAGCAGTCTTGGAACTAGTCAAAACACCTTGTAC. The entire variable domain, with the rest obtained from reference TRBV26 and TRBJ2-4, is as follows: NSKVIQTPRYLVKGQGQKAKMRCIPEKGHPVVFWYQQNKNNEFKFLINFQNQEVLQQIDMTEKRFSAECPSNSPCSLEIQSSEAGDSALYLCASSLGTSQNTLYFGAGTRLSVL.

Remarks on this clone: The germline and genes are mouse ones. The read is 1 residue too short to cover the CDR3 end, so that end is filled in from the germline J gene. The rearrangement uses TRBV13-3 and TRBJ1-1, with 7 bases matching TRBD1. Trimming removed 0 bases from V and 1 base from J; junction bases left unmatched: 3. The CDR3 has 15 residues. Per germline, CDR1 NNHDY and CDR2 SYVADS. The CDR3 protein is CASSDANRGNTEVFF. CDR3 DNA (partial): TGTGCCAGCAGTGATGCAAACAGGGGAAACACAGAAGTCTTC.

On this clone itself: Gene names follow the mouse nomenclature. The sequenced fragment ends 1 residue before the CDR3 boundary, so the rest is inferred from the germline J gene. The V gene is TRBV13-2, the J gene TRBJ2-2, with 11 positions matching TRBD2. There are 15 residues in the CDR3. Losses at the gene ends were 5 bases for V and 0 bases for J; bases not matched to a gene: 0. Germline CDR1 is NNHNN and CDR2 is SYGAGS (reference sequence). The part of the CDR3 DNA that was read is TGTGCCAGCGGGACTGGGGGGGCAAACACCGGGCAGCTCTAC. Its protein is CASGTGGANTGQLY. The whole CDR3 sequence reads CASGTGGANTGQLYF.

Concerning this clone: Here the gene names and germline are mouse. The read ends 1 residue early relative to the CDR3; the germline J gene fills the gap. The chain couples TRBV26 to TRBJ1-2, with D perhaps matching TRBD1 (6 bases). This CDR3 has 13 amino acids. Germline assignment: CDR1 KGHPV and CDR2 FQNQEV (reference sequence). The germline V and J ends were trimmed by 6 bases and 0 bases, with 8 bases remaining between them. The part of the CDR3 DNA that was read is TGTGCCAGCAGGGACAGAGCAAACTCCGACTACACC. It encodes CASRDRANSDYT. The whole CDR3 protein is CASRDRANSDYTF. Supplemented by reference TRBV26 and TRBJ1-2, the full variable domain reads NSKVIQTPRYLVKGQGQKAKMRCIPEKGHPVVFWYQQNKNNEFKFLINFQNQEVLQQIDMTEKRFSAECPSNSPCSLEIQSSEAGDSALYLCASRDRANSDYTFGSGTRLLVI.

This clone was seen only a few times. Gene and germline names: mouse. The read is 1 residue too short to cover the CDR3 end, so that end is filled in from the germline J gene. The chain is built from TRBV26 and TRBJ1-2; D not resolved. Trimming removed 4 bases from V and 2 bases from J, with 8 bases in between. Germline values: CDR1 KGHPV, CDR2 FQNQEV (reference sequence). The CDR3 runs 13 residues. The CDR3 sequence is CASSPHRNSDYTF. CDR3 bases read: TGTGCCAGCAGTCCCCACCGCAACTCCGACTACACC. The full variable domain, in which reference TRBV26 and TRBJ1-2 provide the parts outside the CDR3, is NSKVIQTPRYLVKGQGQKAKMRCIPEKGHPVVFWYQQNKNNEFKFLINFQNQEVLQQIDMTEKRFSAECPSNSPCSLEIQSSEAGDSALYLCASSPHRNSDYTFGSGTRLLVI.

The count of this clone is one. The genes are named according to mouse. The CDR3 end is not reached by the read, which stops 1 residue before it; the germline J gene fills it in. The chain links TRBV26 to TRBJ1-4; no reliable D call. Trimming left V 2 bases short and J 0 bases short, with 4 bases between. Germline CDR1 reads KGHPV; CDR2 reads FQNQEV (reference sequence). This CDR3 spans 14 amino acids. The part of the CDR3 DNA that was read is TGTGCCAGCAGTCTGCGTATTTCCAACGAAAGATTATTT. Its protein is CASSLRISNERLF. The CDR3 in its entirety is CASSLRISNERLFF.

This clone is large. Gene names and germline refer to mouse. Read coverage stops 1 residue before the CDR3 terminus; the germline J gene supplies the remainder. This chain links TRBV26 with TRBJ1-3; TRBD1 matches 7 bases. Trimming at V came to 3 bases and at J to 0 bases, leaving 8 bases not matched to a gene. The CDR3 is 17 amino acids. CDR1 and CDR2 from the germline V gene are KGHPV and FQNQEV (reference sequence). CDR3 bases read: TGTGCCAGCAGTCTAGGCAGGGGGTTTAATTCTGGAAATACGCTCTAT. Amino acids: CASSLGRGFNSGNTLY. The full CDR3 is CASSLGRGFNSGNTLYF. Filled out from reference TRBV26 and TRBJ1-3, the complete variable domain reads NSKVIQTPRYLVKGQGQKAKMRCIPEKGHPVVFWYQQNKNNEFKFLINFQNQEVLQQIDMTEKRFSAECPSNSPCSLEIQSSEAGDSALYLCASSLGRGFNSGNTLYFGEGSRLIVV.

Comment on this clone: Gene names refer to mouse genes. The read finishes 1 residue shy of the CDR3 end, and the germline J gene is used to complete it. The chain is built from TRBV5 and TRBJ2-5; D may be TRBD1 (6 bases). CDR3 length equals 14 residues. V was clipped by 4 bases and J by 0 bases, with 8 bases between them. From germline, CDR1 is LGHNA and CDR2 YNLKQL (reference sequence). The sequenced part of the CDR3 DNA is TGTGCCAGCAGCCCCGGGACAAACCAAGACACCCAGTAC. This encodes CASSPGTNQDTQY. The entire CDR3 is CASSPGTNQDTQYF.

This clone appeared a few times. These gene names are mouse names. The CDR3 extends 1 residue past the end of the read, so its final part is completed from the germline J gene. This rearrangement joins TRBV2 to TRBJ2-1; TRBD2 aligns across 8 bases. J was trimmed by 0 bases and V by 4 bases; bases with no gene match: 2. The CDR3 spans 15 residues. Germline assignment: CDR1 LGHNA and CDR2 YSYQKL. The sequenced part of the CDR3 DNA is TGTGCCAGCAGCCCAGGACTGGGTAACTATGCTGAGCAGTTC. Translated: CASSPGLGNYAEQF. The full-length CDR3 reads as CASSPGLGNYAEQFF.

This clone turned up a few times. Here the gene names and germline are mouse. The read is 1 residue too short to cover the CDR3 end, so that end is filled in from the germline J gene. The chain combines TRBV31 with TRBJ2-3, with D maybe TRBD1 (5 bases). Germline CDR1 GKSSPN, CDR2 SITVG. The CDR3 consists of 12 residues. V dropped 7 bases and J dropped 3 bases, with 11 bases sitting between them. This chain's CDR3 is CAFREGAETLYF. The sequenced CDR3 bases are TGTGCCTTCAGGGAGGGGGCAGAAACGCTGTAT.

This clone was seen a handful of times. Gene names and germline match the mouse. The read terminates 1 residue before the CDR3 end, so the remaining end is supplied by the germline J gene. This chain uses TRBV13-2 with TRBJ1-2, with 8 positions matching TRBD1. CDR3 length: 15 amino acids. The germline V gene encodes CDR1 NNHNN and CDR2 SYGAGS (reference sequence). Trimming removed 3 bases from V and 2 bases from J; junction bases left unmatched: 6. This chain's CDR3 is CASGARQGKNSDYTF. The part of the CDR3 DNA that was read is TGTGCCAGCGGTGCCCGACAGGGGAAGAACTCCGACTACACC.

About this clone: A far larger clone is only one base removed, so a read error is likely. The genes and germline here are from mouse. The CDR3 extends 1 residue past the end of the read, so its final part is completed from the germline J gene. The chain has TRBV5 and TRBJ2-1; 13 bases are shared with TRBD2. The CDR3 consists of 17 residues. The V gene's germline CDR1 is LGHNA and CDR2 YNLKQL (reference sequence). V gave up 6 bases and J gave up 0 bases; unmatched junction bases: 5. The sequenced part of the CDR3 DNA is TGTGCCAGCAGGCATGGGACTGGGGGGGTTAACTATGCTGAGCAGTTC. Protein product: CASRHGTGGVNYAEQF. In full, the CDR3 reads CASRHGTGGVNYAEQFF.